Following are 25 T cell receptor beta chains from one sample sequenced in a study of blood T cell repertoires in COVID-19. Method: immunoSEQ multiplex PCR; TCRdb's copy keeps in-frame clones and lacks some. The profile shows some 42,000 clones, around 90% of them singletons. The sequencing input was peripheral blood. These receptor sequences come from a human donor in a cohort sampled during active COVID-19.

The V and J genes are TRBV19 and TRBJ2-7; 7 bases match TRBD1. The germline CDR1 and CDR2 sequences are LNHDA and SQIVND (reference sequence). The CDR3 contains 14 residues. V lost 5 bases and J lost 5; bases outside the gene matches: 9. The CDR3 DNA sequence: TGTGCCAGTAGTCGGACAGGCTTGTCAAACGAGCAGTACTTC. Its translation is CASSRTGLSNEQYF.

The CDR3 loop reads CASSSGQGIYEQYF. The CDR3 nucleotides read TGTGCCAGCAGCTCGGGACAGGGGATCTACGAGCAGTACTTC. This chain links TRBV3-1 (or the pseudogene TRBV3-2) with TRBJ2-7; 10 bases agree with TRBD1. CDR3 length equals 14 residues. Germline lookup yields CDR1 LGHDT and CDR2 YNNKEL (reference sequence). V trimming: 5 bases; J trimming: 3 bases; junction bases outside the gene matches: 4.

The genes are TRBV6-6 and TRBJ2-7; perhaps TRBD2 as D (5 bases). The CDR3 totals 12 residues. V was cut by 7 bases and J by 1 base, with 8 bases left in between. The V gene's germline CDR1 is MNHNY and CDR2 SVGAGI (reference sequence). CDR3 residues: CASNGVSYEQYF. Written as DNA, the CDR3 is TGTGCCAGCAACGGGGTTTCCTACGAGCAGTACTTC.

The chain links TRBV19 to TRBJ2-7; 7 nucleotides line up with TRBD1. The CDR3 has 12 amino acids. Germline V CDR1 and CDR2: LNHDA, SQIVND (reference sequence). Trimming cost V 6 bases and J 9 bases; bases outside gene matches: 8. CDR3: CASSTRDSRQYF. CDR3 nucleotide sequence: TGTGCCAGTAGCACCCGGGACAGCCGGCAGTACTTC.

The chain links TRBV5-6 to TRBJ1-1, with D possibly being TRBD1 (5 bases). The germline V and J ends were trimmed by 4 bases and 5 bases, with 15 bases remaining between them. The CDR3 has 14 residues. CDR1 is SGHDT, CDR2 YYEEEE, per germline. Written as DNA, the CDR3 is TGTGCCAGCAGCCATAGTCCAGGGTGGACTGAAGCTTTCTTT. Encoded protein: CASSHSPGWTEAFF.

In nucleotides, the CDR3 is TGTGCCAGCAGCGCCATAGGGGGCCGGAGACAGTTCAACTCCTACGAGCAGTACTTC. Protein product: CASSAIGGRRQFNSYEQYF. This sequence joins TRBV11-2 and TRBJ2-7, with 7 bases that match TRBD1. Germline CDR1 and CDR2: SGHAT and FQNNGV. The J segment lost 0 bases and the V segment lost 5 bases, leaving 19 bases of the junction unmatched. The CDR3 runs to 19 residues.

The chain joins TRBV19 to TRBJ2-7; D gene uncertain. V was clipped by 5 bases and J by 2 bases, with 16 bases between them. CDR1 LNHDA and CDR2 SQIVND come from the germline V gene (reference sequence). The CDR3 consists of 15 residues. The CDR3 nucleotides read TGTGCCAGTAGTGCCGACACTTGGGCACCCTACGAGCAGTACTTC. The encoded protein is CASSADTWAPYEQYF.

In its sample, this clone was seen a few times. Other DNA variants within this sample encode the same CDR3. CDR3 region: CASSVAGASGNTIYF. CDR3 nucleotides: TGTGCCAGCAGCGTTGCGGGGGCCTCTGGAAACACCATATATTTT. The V gene is TRBV9, the J gene TRBJ1-3; D perhaps matches TRBD1 (6 bases). Germline V gene sequence: CDR1 SGDLS, CDR2 YYNGEE. The CDR3 consists of 15 residues. The V end lost 2 bases, the J end lost 0 bases, and 9 bases lay between the germline ends.

The V call is TRBV3-1 (or the pseudogene TRBV3-2), the J call TRBJ1-2; 10 bases line up with TRBD1. J lost 2 bases, V lost 4 bases, and 1 base had no gene match. Per the germline V gene, CDR1 is LGHDT and CDR2 is YNNKEL (reference sequence). CDR3 size: 14 residues. For the CDR3, the DNA is TGTGCCAGCAGCCCGGGACAGGGGAACTATGGCTACACCTTC. This sequence encodes CASSPGQGNYGYTF.

The V gene is TRBV4-3, the J gene TRBJ1-2; D is perhaps TRBD1 (6 bases). The V and J ends lost 3 bases and 2 bases respectively, with 22 bases between them. The CDR3 spans 18 residues. Germline lookup yields CDR1 LGHNA and CDR2 YSLEER. Here the CDR3 reads CASSQARGGPKNNYGYTF. In nucleotides, the CDR3 is TGCGCCAGCAGCCAGGCTAGGGGGGGACCGAAAAACAACTATGGCTACACCTTC.

This rearrangement joins TRBV19 to TRBJ1-2; tentatively, D is TRBD1 (5 bases). Per germline, CDR1 LNHDA and CDR2 SQIVND (reference sequence). V was shortened by 3 bases and J by 4 bases, with 15 bases between the two germline ends. This CDR3 has 15 residues. CDR3 sequence: CASSIPGQGVYGYTF. The CDR3 DNA reads TGTGCCAGTAGTATTCCTGGACAAGGTGTCTATGGCTACACCTTC.

The count of this clone is one. The chain recombines TRBV6-5 with TRBJ1-1; possible D gene TRBD1, 5 bases. This CDR3 has 15 amino acids. In germline, CDR1 is MNHEY, CDR2 SVGAGI. V lost 0 bases to trimming and J lost 6 bases, with 14 bases between them. The CDR3 loop reads CASSYSEGAVSEAFF. CDR3 nucleotides: TGTGCCAGCAGTTACTCGGAAGGGGCGGTTTCTGAAGCTTTCTTT.

The rearrangement links TRBV6-2 or TRBV6-3 to TRBJ2-7; 7 bases match TRBD1. The germline gives CDR1 MNHEY, CDR2 SVGEGT. V shed 5 bases and J 6 bases; nucleotides not matched to a gene: 7. This CDR3 contains 13 residues. Here the CDR3 reads CASSPPGGSEQYF. In DNA form, the CDR3 reads TGTGCCAGCAGTCCCCCAGGGGGTTCCGAGCAGTACTTC.

The chain links TRBV18 to TRBJ2-7; 14 bases are a match to TRBD2. The CDR3 is 15 amino acids. Germline assignment: CDR1 KGHSH and CDR2 LQKENI. The V gene end was trimmed by 5 bases and the J gene end by 5 bases; junction bases not matched to a gene: 5. The CDR3 DNA reads TGTGCCAGCTCATCCGGACTAGCGGGGGGTAACGAGCAGTACTTC. Protein: CASSSGLAGGNEQYF.

V usage is TRBV4-2 and J usage is TRBJ1-1; TRBD1 is a possible D gene (5 bases). Germline CDR1 LGHNA, CDR2 YNFKEQ. The CDR3 has 14 residues. V was trimmed by 3 bases and J by 0 bases, leaving 8 bases between them. CDR3 bases: TGTGCCAGCAGCCAGAACAGGTTGAACACTGAAGCTTTCTTT. It yields the protein CASSQNRLNTEAFF.

This clone has just one count. V gene TRBV19 combines with J gene TRBJ2-7; 11 bases map to TRBD2. Looked up from germline, CDR1 is LNHDA and CDR2 is SQIVND (reference sequence). The CDR3 is made up of 12 amino acids. Trimming took 6 bases from V and 10 from J; bases not matched to a gene: 5. The CDR3: CASSPGTSGQYF. The DNA of the CDR3 is TGTGCCAGTAGCCCCGGGACTAGCGGACAGTACTTC.

The chain employs TRBV7-2 and TRBJ1-6; D may be TRBD1 (6 bases). The germline V gene encodes CDR1 SGHTA and CDR2 FQGNSA. The CDR3 has 16 residues. Between the trimmed V and J ends, which lost 4 bases and 4 bases, there was a span of 14 bases. The CDR3 DNA follows: TGTGCCAGCAGCTCGCTCGGACAGAGTTATAATTCACCCCTCCACTTT. Encoded protein: CASSSLGQSYNSPLHF.

The gene calls are TRBV29-1 and TRBJ2-7, with 10 bases matching TRBD1. V shed 4 bases and J 4 bases; nucleotides not matched to a gene: 7. The CDR3 runs to 14 residues. Germline assignment: CDR1 SQVTM and CDR2 ANQGSEA. The CDR3 DNA sequence: TGCAGCGTTGCGGGGAGGGACAGGGGATACGAGCAGTACTTC. This translates into CSVAGRDRGYEQYF.

This chain connects TRBV4-1 to TRBJ2-7; a weak D match, TRBD1 (6 bases). In germline, CDR1 is MGHRA, CDR2 YSYEKL. The V and J ends lost 0 bases and 6 bases respectively, with 15 bases between them. The CDR3 runs to 15 residues. The DNA of the CDR3 is TGCGCCAGCAGCCAAGAAACCCTTGCAGGGGCCGAGCAGTACTTC. It yields the protein CASSQETLAGAEQYF.

The chain carries TRBV7-8 and TRBJ1-6, with D possibly matching TRBD1 (5 bases). V was shortened by 0 bases and J by 8 bases, with 11 bases between the two germline ends. Germline V lookup: CDR1 SGHVS, CDR2 FQNEAQ. The CDR3 spans 15 residues. As DNA, the CDR3 is TGTGCCAGCAGCTTAGCGCAGGGTTTGTATTCACCCCTCCACTTT. Protein sequence: CASSLAQGLYSPLHF.

The rearrangement uses TRBV16 and TRBJ1-5, with 9 bases matching TRBD1. Trimming cost V 4 bases and J 1 base; bases outside gene matches: 5. Germline V gives CDR1 KGHSY, CDR2 FQNENV. The CDR3 runs 16 residues. The CDR3 loop reads CASSLTGTGSNQPQHF. Here the CDR3 DNA reads TGTGCCAGCAGCCTGACCGGGACAGGGAGCAATCAGCCCCAGCATTTT.

The chain uses TRBV4-1 and TRBJ2-7; perhaps TRBD1 as D (6 bases). The germline gives CDR1 MGHRA, CDR2 YSYEKL. The CDR3 runs 15 residues. Trimming took 2 bases from V and 2 from J, leaving 13 bases between them. The CDR3 region has the DNA TGCGCCAGCAGCCAACAGGAAGGGGGACCCTACGAGCAGTACTTC. Translated: CASSQQEGGPYEQYF.

The DNA for the CDR3 is TGTGCCAGCAGCTTTCTACAGGGGGACGAGCAGTACTTC. Translated: CASSFLQGDEQYF. The chain joins TRBV2 to TRBJ2-7, with 8 bases matching TRBD1. This CDR3 has 13 residues. Germline CDR1 SNHLY, CDR2 FYNNEI. V lost 6 bases to trimming and J lost 5 bases; unmatched junction nucleotides: 6.

V and J are TRBV5-1 and TRBJ2-3; D possibly corresponds to TRBD2 (7 bases). The CDR3 spans 15 residues. The germline V gene encodes CDR1 SGHRS and CDR2 YFSETQ. V shed 4 bases and J shed 4 bases, with 16 bases lying between them. In nucleotides, the CDR3 is TGCGCCAGCAGCCCCGGGGGGCCCGCCCCAGATACGCAGTATTTT. Translating it yields CASSPGGPAPDTQYF.

This chain connects TRBV9 to TRBJ1-4; the D gene is possibly TRBD1 (5 bases). V shed 0 bases and J shed 7 bases, with 13 bases lying between them. Germline V gives CDR1 SGDLS, CDR2 YYNGEE. This CDR3 region has 15 residues. The CDR3 sequence: CASSVEAGWGEKLFF. For the CDR3, the DNA is TGTGCCAGCAGCGTAGAGGCAGGGTGGGGTGAAAAACTGTTTTTT.